A single sample gave rise to the 14 T cell receptor beta chains below, sequenced in a study of regulatory T cells in long-lasting Graves disease. To make TCR beta libraries, researchers used iRepertoire HTBI primers and Arm-PCR of CDR3 regions. TCRdb reprocessed the multiplex PCR reads with MiXCR, giving one entry per CDR3 protein. The sample records approximately 400,000 distinct CDR3 sequences, about 16% being singletons. Sample time point: newly diagnosed GD, antithyroid drugs for less than 3 months. Isolated PBMC RNA provided the starting material for the TCR library. Specimen: peripheral blood mononuclear cells (PBMCs), collected at new diagnosis, from a patient treated with antithyroid drugs. Receptors were obtained from a female donor with Graves disease.

This clonotype was seen many times. J is TRBJ1-5 and V is TRBV2, with a possible D match to TRBD1 (6 bases). V lost 6 bases and J lost 4, with 19 bases in between. The CDR3 covers 16 residues. Germline assignment: CDR1 SNHLY and CDR2 FYNNEI. As DNA, the CDR3 is TGTGCCAGCAGCGAGAGCAGGGGTGGATGGAATCAGCCCCAGCATTTT. It translates to CASSESRGGWNQPQHF.

This clonotype showed up many times. The V gene is TRBV7-3, the J gene TRBJ2-2, with TRBD2 matching over 11 bases. CDR1 is SGHTA and CDR2 is FQGTGA in the germline V gene. Unmatched junction bases numbered 10, after V lost 0 bases and J lost 4 bases. CDR3 size: 19 residues. The CDR3 nucleotides read TGTGCCAGCAGCTTAACCTTACTAGCGGGAGCGGGGGGCACCGGGGAGCTGTTTTTT. Translating gives CASSLTLLAGAGGTGELFF. Using reference TRBV7-3 and TRBJ2-2 for the parts outside the CDR3, the full variable domain is GAGVSQTPSNKVTEKGKYVELRCDPISGHTALYWYRQSLGQGPEFLIYFQGTGAADDSGLPNDRFFAVRPEGSVSTLKIQRTERGDSAVYLCASSLTLLAGAGGTGELFFGEGSRLTVL.

This clonotype occurred many times. V and J are TRBV5-1 and TRBJ1-1; unclear D gene. Trimming removed 7 bases from V and 6 bases from J, with 16 bases in between. Germline CDR1 reads SGHRS; CDR2 reads YFSETQ. The CDR3 length is 13 residues. Written as DNA, the CDR3 is TGCGCCAGCCGGAGGGAGCTATCTGCTGAAGCTTTCTTT. Translated: CASRRELSAEAFF.

The sample holds a few counts of this clonotype. A much more abundant neighbour one base away suggests this may be a read error. The V gene is TRBV11-2, the J gene TRBJ2-1; TRBD1 aligns across 9 bases. The CDR3 covers 16 residues. From germline, CDR1 is SGHAT and CDR2 FQNNGV. CDR3 nucleotides: TGTGCCAGCAGCGTCGGGACAGGGTACGCCCAAGAGACCCTGTACTTC. Translating it yields CASSVGTGYAQETLYF.

This clonotype was seen at least ten times. This chain connects TRBV7-9 to TRBJ2-1, with 8 bases fitting TRBD2. The CDR3 is 15 residues long. Trimming at V came to 6 bases and at J to 8 bases, leaving 12 bases not matched to a gene. The germline gives CDR1 SEHNR, CDR2 FQNEAQ (reference sequence). The CDR3 loop reads CASRGAGGLMYEQFF. The CDR3 region has the DNA TGTGCCAGCAGGGGGGCGGGAGGCTTGATGTATGAGCAGTTCTTC.

V gene TRBV7-3 combines with J gene TRBJ1-6; D is possibly TRBD1 (5 bases). The germline gives CDR1 SGHTA, CDR2 FQGTGA. The V end was cut by 5 bases, the J end by 9 bases, with 11 bases between. The CDR3 extends over 13 amino acids. CDR3 region: CASSRGTSSPLHF. Written as DNA, the CDR3 is TGTGCCAGCAGCCGGGGGACGTCTTCACCCCTCCACTTT.

In its sample, this clonotype was seen a few times. The chain links TRBV18 to TRBJ1-2, with 8 bases aligning to TRBD1. Per the germline V gene, CDR1 is KGHSH and CDR2 is LQKENI. The CDR3 extends over 15 amino acids. J was trimmed by 3 bases and V by 0 bases; bases with no gene match: 3. CDR3 region: CASSPPQGADYGYTF. In DNA form, the CDR3 reads TGTGCCAGCTCACCACCCCAGGGGGCGGACTATGGCTACACCTTC.

This clonotype was recorded many times. This rearrangement joins TRBV7-9 to TRBJ2-5; 8 bases line up with TRBD1. Trimming removed 1 base from V and 5 bases from J; junction bases left unmatched: 6. CDR1 and CDR2 from the germline V gene are SEHNR and FQNEAQ (reference sequence). The CDR3 contains 15 residues. The CDR3 reads CASSLGAGGYETQYF. DNA for the CDR3: TGTGCCAGCAGCTTAGGGGCAGGGGGCTATGAGACCCAGTACTTC.

This clonotype was observed at least ten times. J is TRBJ1-4 and V is TRBV12-3 or TRBV12-4, with 9 bases fitting TRBD1. Unmatched junction bases numbered 7, after V lost 5 bases and J lost 0 bases. The CDR3 spans 17 residues. The CDR3 nucleotides read TGTGCCAGCAGTCTAACCCGGGACAGGGCAACTAATGAAAAACTGTTTTTT. Its translation: CASSLTRDRATNEKLFF.

This clonotype has ten or more counts. This sequence joins TRBV6-1 and TRBJ2-7, with a possible D match to TRBD2 (5 bases). Germline loops: CDR1 MNHNS, CDR2 SASEGT. Trimming shortened V by 6 bases and J by 0 bases, and 12 bases separated the two germline ends. This CDR3 is 14 amino acids long. Written as DNA, the CDR3 is TGTGCCAGCAGAGGGAGTGCCCTCTCCTACGAGCAGTACTTC. Its translation: CASRGSALSYEQYF.

This clonotype has at least ten counts. The rearrangement uses TRBV7-9 and TRBJ2-1, with D hard to call. V was clipped by 8 bases and J by 3 bases, with 17 bases between them. Germline V gene lookup returns CDR1 SEHNR and CDR2 FQNEAQ (reference sequence). The CDR3 is 15 amino acids. The CDR3 DNA is TGTGCCAGCTCCCCCCCCCAATCGAGCTACAATGAGCAGTTCTTC. Its translation: CASSPPQSSYNEQFF.

The rearrangement uses TRBV7-2 and TRBJ2-2, with unresolved D. Trimming left V 1 base short and J 7 bases short, with 10 bases between. The germline V gene encodes CDR1 SGHTA and CDR2 FQGNSA. The CDR3 is made up of 14 amino acids. CDR3 sequence: CASSLGLGFGELFF. For the CDR3, the DNA is TGTGCCAGCAGCTTAGGTTTGGGTTTCGGGGAGCTGTTTTTT.

The rearrangement uses TRBV6-1 and TRBJ2-7; D is undetermined. V gave up 6 bases and J gave up 4 bases, with 25 bases separating them. This CDR3 has 17 amino acids. The germline CDR1 and CDR2 sequences are MNHNS and SASEGT. The CDR3 DNA reads as TGTGCCAGCAGCAACGCAACTAACCTAGGGTCAAGTTACGAGCAGTACTTC. It codes for CASSNATNLGSSYEQYF.

This clonotype was seen a handful of times. The J gene is TRBJ2-7, the V gene TRBV25-1; D is perhaps TRBD1 (6 bases). Germline V gene sequence: CDR1 MGHDK, CDR2 SYGVNS. There are 13 residues in the CDR3. With 3 bases removed from V and 5 bases from J, the gap between germline ends came to 11 bases. The CDR3 loop reads CASSEGHLDEQYF. For the CDR3, the DNA is TGTGCCAGCAGTGAGGGACACCTCGACGAGCAGTACTTC.